This entry features one T cell receptor beta chain sequence. Trimming left V 6 bases short and J 13 bases short, with 15 bases between. CDR3 length equals 10 residues. Looked up from germline, CDR1 is SQVTM and CDR2 is ANQGSEA. The source of the sample is a study of T cells in Graves' hyperthyroidism and ophthalmopathy. The source material, RNA transcripts, was used to amplify TCR beta CDR3 regions. A first-round RT-PCR of the TCR CDR3 used the HTBI primer set. TCRdb reprocessed the multiplex PCR reads via MiXCR and lists one record per CDR3 protein. The table has about 520,000 distinct CDR3 sequences, approximately 25% seen once.

This sequence joins TRBV29-1 and TRBJ2-5, with D possibly being TRBD2 (6 bases). The receptor's source is a woman in her twenties or thirties with Graves' ophthalmopathy. The sequenced sample was blood. The DNA of the CDR3 is TGCAGCGTCGGGGGTACCTTTCGGTACTTC. Translating gives CSVGGTFRYF.